The T cell receptor beta chain described here comes from a study of shared clonotypes between healthy human individuals. About this clone itself: The antigen is undetermined. A read error may be the cause here, since a much bigger clone is one base away. Other DNA sequences in this sample translate to the same CDR3.

This CDR3 has 10 amino acids. Germline V gives CDR1 SGHAT, CDR2 FQNNGV. CD45RO-negative cells were positively selected for CCR7, leaving out terminally differentiated effector memory CD45RA+ cells. Nashville, Tennessee was home to all donors, each a Caucasian adult. The study, taken as a whole, reports: Between a handful of donors, naive CD4 clonotypes were shared at a level of roughly 5.5%.

Produced via immunoSEQ multiplex PCR; TCRdb's table is partial and in-frame only. Seen here are around 2.1 million clones, about 93% observed once, and the top ten hold more than 1.5%. This receptor was identified in a man between 18 and 35 years old in good health. Some clones in this sample may be carry-over from other donors' samples. This chain joins TRBV11-2 and TRBJ2-3, with unresolved D. The sequencing input was naive CD8+ T cells from PBMCs. DNA of the CDR3: TGTGCCAGCAGCAGAGATACGCAGTATTTT. Amino acid sequence: CASSRDTQYF. The whole variable domain, remainder taken from reference TRBV11-2 and TRBJ2-3, is EAGVAQSPRYKIIEKRQSVAFWCNPISGHATLYWYQQILGQGPKLLIQFQNNGVVDDSQLPKDRFSAERLKGVDSTLKIQPAKLEDSAVYLCASSRDTQYFGPGTRLTVL.